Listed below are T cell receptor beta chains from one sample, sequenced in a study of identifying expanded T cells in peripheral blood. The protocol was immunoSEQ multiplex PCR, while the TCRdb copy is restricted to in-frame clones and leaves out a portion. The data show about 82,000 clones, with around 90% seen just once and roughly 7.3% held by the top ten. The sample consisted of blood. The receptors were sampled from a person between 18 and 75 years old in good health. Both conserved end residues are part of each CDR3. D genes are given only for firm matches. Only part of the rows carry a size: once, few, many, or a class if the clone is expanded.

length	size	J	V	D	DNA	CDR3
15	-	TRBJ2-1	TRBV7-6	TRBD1	TGTGCCAGCAGCTCCGGACAGGGGATGAGAGGCGAGCAGTTCTTC	CASSSGQGMRGEQFF
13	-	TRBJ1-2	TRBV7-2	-	TGTGCCAGCAGCTTTCCACGGAACTATGGCTACACCTTC	CASSFPRNYGYTF
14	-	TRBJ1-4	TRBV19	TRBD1	TGTGCCAGTAGTCCAGGGGGAGCTAATGAAAAACTGTTTTTT	CASSPGGANEKLFF
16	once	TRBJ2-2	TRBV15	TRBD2	TGTGCCACCAGCGCGAATAGCGGGACGAACACCGGGGAGCTGTTTTTT	CATSANSGTNTGELFF
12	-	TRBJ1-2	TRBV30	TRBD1	TGTGCCTGGGGACAGGGTGGATATGGCTACACCTTC	CAWGQGGYGYTF
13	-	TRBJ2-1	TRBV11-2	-	TGTGCCAGCAGCCCAGGTACACCCGGTGAGCAGTTCTTC	CASSPGTPGEQFF
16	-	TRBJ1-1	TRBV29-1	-	TGCAGCGTTGATCGGAATCCCCTGAGGCGAGGCACTGAAGCTTTCTTT	CSVDRNPLRRGTEAFF
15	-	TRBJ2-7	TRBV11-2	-	TGTGCCAGCAGCTTACTTCCCGACAGGTACTACGAGCAGTACTTC	CASSLLPDRYYEQYF
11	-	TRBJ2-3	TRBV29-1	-	TGCAGCGTCCAGCCCCCAGATACGCAGTATTTT	CSVQPPDTQYF
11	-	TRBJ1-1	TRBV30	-	TGTGCCTACACCCGGGACGGTGAAGCTTTCTTT	CAYTRDGEAFF
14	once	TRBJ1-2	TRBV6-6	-	TGTGCCAGCAGTTATACCACAGGGAACTATGGCTACACCTTC	CASSYTTGNYGYTF
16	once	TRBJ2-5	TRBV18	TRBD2	TGTGCCAGCCACTCCGGGACTAGCGGGAGCAGGGAGACCCAGTACTTC	CASHSGTSGSRETQYF
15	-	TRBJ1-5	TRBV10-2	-	TGCGCCAGCAGTGCCGCTCCCGGGGGGCTGACGCCCCAGCATTTT	CASSAAPGGLTPQHF
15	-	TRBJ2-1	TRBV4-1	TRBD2	TGCGCCAGCAGCCAAGAGCTAGCGGGAGCCTTGGAGCAGTTCTTC	CASSQELAGALEQFF
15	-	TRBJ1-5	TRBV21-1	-	TGTGCCAGCGGCGGGTCGAGATATAGCAATCAGCCCCAGCATTTT	CASGGSRYSNQPQHF
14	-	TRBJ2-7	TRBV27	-	TGTGCCAGCCCTGCGGCAGGGGCCCTGTACGAGCAGTACTTC	CASPAAGALYEQYF
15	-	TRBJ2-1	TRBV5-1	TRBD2	TGCGCCAGCAGCTTGACTAGCGGGAGACGAAATGAGCAGTTCTTC	CASSLTSGRRNEQFF
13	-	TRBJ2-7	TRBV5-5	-	TGTGCCAGCAGCGGGGTCCGGGGTATCGAGCAGTACTTC	CASSGVRGIEQYF
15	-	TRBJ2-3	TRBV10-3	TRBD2	TGTGCCATCAGTGAGTCAACAACTAGCGGGGATACGCAGTATTTT	CAISESTTSGDTQYF
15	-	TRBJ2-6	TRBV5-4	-	TGTGCCAGCAGCTTGAACCCCTCTGGGGCCAACGTCCTGACTTTC	CASSLNPSGANVLTF
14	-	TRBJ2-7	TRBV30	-	TGTGCCGGTTATGAGCCGGGTTTCTCCTACGAGCAGTACTTC	CAGYEPGFSYEQYF
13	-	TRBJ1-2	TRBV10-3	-	TGTGCCATCAGTGAAGAGGGTTTATATGGCTACACCTTC	CAISEEGLYGYTF
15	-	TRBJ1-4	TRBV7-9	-	TGTGCCAGCAGCTTAGCGGGAGGGACCCAAGAAAAACTGTTTTTT	CASSLAGGTQEKLFF
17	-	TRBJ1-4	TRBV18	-	TGTGCCAGCTCACCAGGGGGCCGAACTGCAACTAATGAAAAACTGTTTTTT	CASSPGGRTATNEKLFF
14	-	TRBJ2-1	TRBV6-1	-	TGTGCCAGCAGTGAAGCGCTATGGGATGAAGGGCAGTTCTTC	CASSEALWDEGQFF
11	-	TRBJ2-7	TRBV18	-	TGTGCCAGCTCACCAAGGGACGAGCAGTACTTC	CASSPRDEQYF
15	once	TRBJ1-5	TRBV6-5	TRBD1	TGTGCCAGCAGTTCCCACCAGGGGGGGGATCAGCCCCAGCATTTT	CASSSHQGGDQPQHF
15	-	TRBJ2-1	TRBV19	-	TGTGCCAGTAGGGCAGGGGCAATTTCCTACAATGAGCAGTTCTTC	CASRAGAISYNEQFF
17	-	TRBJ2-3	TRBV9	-	TGTGCCAGCAGCGTAGCTCACGGGGAGGCGGACCGAAGTACGCAGTATTTT	CASSVAHGEADRSTQYF
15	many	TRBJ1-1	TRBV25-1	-	TGTGCCAGCAGTGAATCCGCCGAAGGGGACACTGAAGCTTTCTTT	CASSESAEGDTEAFF
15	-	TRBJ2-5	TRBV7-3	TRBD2	TGTGCCAGCAGCCCGGGACTAGCGGGGCGAGAGACCCAGTACTTC	CASSPGLAGRETQYF
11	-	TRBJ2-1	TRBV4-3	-	TGCGCCAGCAGCCAGAGGGGAAGGCAGTTCTTC	CASSQRGRQFF
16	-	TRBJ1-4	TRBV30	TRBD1	TGTGCCTGGAACCGGGACAGGGTTGCAACTAATGAAAAACTGTTTTTT	CAWNRDRVATNEKLFF
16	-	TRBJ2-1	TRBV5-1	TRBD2	TGCGCCAGCAGCTTGGGGACTAGCGGGAGTCCCGGAACGCAGTTCTTC	CASSLGTSGSPGTQFF
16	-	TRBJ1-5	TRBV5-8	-	TGTGCCAGCAGCTTGGCCGGGGGCCAAGTCAATCAGCCCCAGCATTTT	CASSLAGGQVNQPQHF
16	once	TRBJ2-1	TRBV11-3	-	TGTGCCAGCACCTTCTCGGGTCGGGAGCATGGGAATGAGCAGTTCTTC	CASTFSGREHGNEQFF
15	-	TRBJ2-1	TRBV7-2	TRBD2	TGTGCCAGCAGCTGGGGACTTGCGGGAGGGGATGAGCAGTTCTTC	CASSWGLAGGDEQFF
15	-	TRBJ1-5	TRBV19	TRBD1	TGTGCCAGTAGTATCGGACAGGGGGCTCGGCAGCCCCAGCATTTT	CASSIGQGARQPQHF
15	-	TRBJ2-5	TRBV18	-	TGTGCCAGCTCACCAGCCGCAGGCTACCAAGAGACCCAGTACTTC	CASSPAAGYQETQYF
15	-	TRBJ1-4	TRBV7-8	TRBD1	TGTGCCAGCAGCCGAACTACAGGGGTTTTGGAAAAACTGTTTTTT	CASSRTTGVLEKLFF
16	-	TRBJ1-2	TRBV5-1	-	TGCGCCAGCAGCGTCGGGCCAGGATATGGCTCCTATGGCTACACCTTC	CASSVGPGYGSYGYTF
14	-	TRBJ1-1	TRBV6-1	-	TGTGCCAGCAGTGATTTCAGTGATAGGACTGAAGCTTTCTTT	CASSDFSDRTEAFF
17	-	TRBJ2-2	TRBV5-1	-	TGCGCCAGCAGCTTGGGGCAAACCCCGAGGAACACCGGGGAGCTGTTTTTT	CASSLGQTPRNTGELFF